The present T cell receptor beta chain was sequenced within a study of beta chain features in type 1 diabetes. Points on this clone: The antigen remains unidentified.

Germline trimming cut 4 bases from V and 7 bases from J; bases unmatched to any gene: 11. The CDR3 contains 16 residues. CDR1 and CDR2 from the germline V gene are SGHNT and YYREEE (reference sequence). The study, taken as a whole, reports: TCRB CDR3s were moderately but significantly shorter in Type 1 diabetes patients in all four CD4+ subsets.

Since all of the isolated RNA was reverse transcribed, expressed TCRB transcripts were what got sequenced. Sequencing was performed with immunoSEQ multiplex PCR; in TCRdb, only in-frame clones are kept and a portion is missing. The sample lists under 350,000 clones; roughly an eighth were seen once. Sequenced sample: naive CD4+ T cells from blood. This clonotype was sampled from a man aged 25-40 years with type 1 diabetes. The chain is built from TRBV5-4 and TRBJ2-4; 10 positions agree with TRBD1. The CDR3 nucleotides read TGTGCCAGCAGCCAGGGACAGGGGTCCCCGGGGAACATTCAGTACTTC. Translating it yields CASSQGQGSPGNIQYF.